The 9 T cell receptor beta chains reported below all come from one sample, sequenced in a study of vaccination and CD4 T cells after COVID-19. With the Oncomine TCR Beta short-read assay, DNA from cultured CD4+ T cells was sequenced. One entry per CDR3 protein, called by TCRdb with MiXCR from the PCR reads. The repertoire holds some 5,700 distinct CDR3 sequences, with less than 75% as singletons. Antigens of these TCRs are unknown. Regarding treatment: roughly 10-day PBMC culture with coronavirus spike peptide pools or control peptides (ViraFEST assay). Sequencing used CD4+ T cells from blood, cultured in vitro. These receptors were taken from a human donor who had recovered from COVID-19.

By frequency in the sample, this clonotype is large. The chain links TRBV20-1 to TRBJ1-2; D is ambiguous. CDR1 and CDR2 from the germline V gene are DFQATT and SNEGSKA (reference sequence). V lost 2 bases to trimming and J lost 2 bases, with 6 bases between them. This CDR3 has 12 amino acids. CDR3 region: CSARLSNYGYTF. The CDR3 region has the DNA TGCAGTGCTAGACTTTCAAACTATGGCTACACCTTC.

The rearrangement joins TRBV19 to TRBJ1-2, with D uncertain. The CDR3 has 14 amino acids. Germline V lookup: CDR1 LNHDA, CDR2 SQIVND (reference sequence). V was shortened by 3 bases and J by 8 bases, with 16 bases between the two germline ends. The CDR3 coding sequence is TGTGCCAGTAGTATCGAGGGCCGAACTGGAGGCTACACCTTC. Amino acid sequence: CASSIEGRTGGYTF. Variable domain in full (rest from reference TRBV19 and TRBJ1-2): DGGITQSPKYLFRKEGQNVTLSCEQNLNHDAMYWYRQDPGQGLRLIYYSQIVNDFQKGDIAEGYSVSREKKESFPLTVTSAQKNPTAFYLCASSIEGRTGGYTFGSGTRLTVV.

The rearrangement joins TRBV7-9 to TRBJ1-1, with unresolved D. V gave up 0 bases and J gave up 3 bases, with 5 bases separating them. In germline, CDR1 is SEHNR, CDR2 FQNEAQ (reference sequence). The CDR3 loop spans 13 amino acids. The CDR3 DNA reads TGTGCCAGCAGCTTAGCCCAAGACACTGAAGCTTTCTTT. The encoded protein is CASSLAQDTEAFF. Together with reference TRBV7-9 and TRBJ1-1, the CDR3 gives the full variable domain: DTGVSQNPRHKITKRGQNVTFRCDPISEHNRLYWYRQTLGQGPEFLTYFQNEAQLEKSRLLSDRFSAERPKGSFSTLEIQRTEQGDSAMYLCASSLAQDTEAFFGQGTRLTVV.

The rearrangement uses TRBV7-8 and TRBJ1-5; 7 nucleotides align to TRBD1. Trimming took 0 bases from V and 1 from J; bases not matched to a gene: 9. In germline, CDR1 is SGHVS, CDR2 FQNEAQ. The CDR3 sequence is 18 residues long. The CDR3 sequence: CASSLAGGAQESNQPQHF. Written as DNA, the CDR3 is TGTGCCAGCAGCTTAGCAGGGGGCGCCCAAGAAAGCAATCAGCCCCAGCATTTT.

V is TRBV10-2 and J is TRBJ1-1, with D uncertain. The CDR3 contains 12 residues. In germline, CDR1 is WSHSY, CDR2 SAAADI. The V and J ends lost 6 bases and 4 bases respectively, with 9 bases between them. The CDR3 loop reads CASRRTGTEAFF. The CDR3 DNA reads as TGCGCCAGCAGACGGACGGGCACTGAAGCTTTCTTT.

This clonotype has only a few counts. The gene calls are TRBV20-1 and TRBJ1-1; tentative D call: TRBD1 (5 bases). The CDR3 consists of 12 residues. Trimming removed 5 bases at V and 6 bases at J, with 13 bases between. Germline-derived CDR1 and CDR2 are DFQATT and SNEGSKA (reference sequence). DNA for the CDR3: TGCAGTGCTCGGGGGGGGAGGGCTGAAGCTTTCTTT. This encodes CSARGGRAEAFF.

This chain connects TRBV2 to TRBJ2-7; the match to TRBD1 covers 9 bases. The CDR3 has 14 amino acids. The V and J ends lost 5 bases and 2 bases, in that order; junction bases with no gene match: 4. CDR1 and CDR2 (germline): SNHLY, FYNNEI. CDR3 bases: TGTGCCAGCAGTTGGGACAGGGACACCTACGAGCAGTACTTC. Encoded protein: CASSWDRDTYEQYF.

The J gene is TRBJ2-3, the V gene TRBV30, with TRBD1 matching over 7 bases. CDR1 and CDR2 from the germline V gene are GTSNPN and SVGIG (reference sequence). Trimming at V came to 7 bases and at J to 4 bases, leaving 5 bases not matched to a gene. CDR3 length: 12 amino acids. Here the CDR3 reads CALGGLADTQYF. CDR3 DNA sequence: TGTGCCTTAGGGGGCTTGGCAGATACGCAGTATTTT.

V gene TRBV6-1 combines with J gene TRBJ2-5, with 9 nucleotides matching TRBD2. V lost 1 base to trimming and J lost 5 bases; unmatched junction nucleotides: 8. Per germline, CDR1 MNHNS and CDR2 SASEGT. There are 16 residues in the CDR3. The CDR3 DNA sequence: TGTGCCAGCAGTGAAGGTCATAGCGGGAGAGGTGAGACCCAGTACTTC. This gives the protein CASSEGHSGRGETQYF.